A single sample gave rise to the 12 T cell receptor beta chains below, sequenced in a study of T cells in Graves' hyperthyroidism and ophthalmopathy (dated by TCRdb to between 2018 and 2021). Library preparation was by multiplex PCR. The sample was run on an Illumina HiSeq 2000. The TCR beta CDR3 regions were amplified from the RNA transcripts. For the first round of RT-PCR on the TCR CDR3, the HTBI primer set was used together with the Qiagen OneStep RT-PCR kit. TCRdb ran its own pipeline on the public reads, namely fastp trimming at Q25 and MiXCR clone calling, and kept in-frame beta chains. A single entry per CDR3 protein holds the most common genes and DNA from its merged rows. Present in this sample are under 300,000 distinct CDR3 sequences, approximately 15% of which were seen just once. About an eighth of the sample lies in the top ten. The sequencing input was blood. These receptors all come from a woman between 40 and 50 years old with Graves' hyperthyroidism that later progressed to Graves' ophthalmopathy.

This clonotype was seen many times. The V gene is TRBV9, the J gene TRBJ2-1, with 12 bases aligning to TRBD2. CDR1 SGDLS and CDR2 YYNGEE come from the germline V gene. J gave up 2 bases and V 4 bases, and 4 bases lay outside the gene matches. The CDR3 sequence is 16 residues long. CDR3 coding DNA: TGTGCCAGCAGCACTAGCGGGAGGATTACCTACAATGAGCAGTTCTTC. It encodes CASSTSGRITYNEQFF.

CDR3 nucleotide sequence: TGCGCCAGCGCCGGACTGTATAATTCACCCCTCCACTTT. Protein: CASAGLYNSPLHF. This chain joins TRBV10-2 and TRBJ1-6; D gene uncertain. Trimming took 8 bases from V and 4 from J, leaving 9 bases between them. Germline-derived CDR1 and CDR2 are WSHSY and SAAADI. CDR3 length equals 13 residues.

In its sample, this clonotype was seen many times. V and J are TRBV5-1 and TRBJ2-7; TRBD2 matches at 7 bases. Germline CDR1 is SGHRS and CDR2 is YFSETQ. The ends lost 4 bases at V and 5 bases at J; junction bases unmatched: 9. The CDR3 extends over 14 amino acids. The CDR3 sequence: CASSVGGGRNEQYF. The CDR3 DNA reads TGCGCCAGCAGCGTCGGGGGAGGGAGGAACGAGCAGTACTTC.

This clonotype appeared a few times. The rearrangement joins TRBV12-5 to TRBJ2-1, with TRBD2 matching over 10 bases. This CDR3 has 17 amino acids. Germline CDR1 LGHNT, CDR2 FRNRAP. Trimming took 0 bases from V and 4 from J; bases not matched to a gene: 6. The CDR3 here is CASGLVKGGLAYNEQFF. CDR3 sequence (DNA): TGTGCTAGTGGTTTGGTAAAGGGGGGACTAGCGTACAATGAGCAGTTCTTC.

This clonotype has a count of ten or more. The V and J genes are TRBV3-1 and TRBJ1-1; D remains unclear. There are 14 residues in the CDR3. The V gene's germline CDR1 is LGHDT and CDR2 YNNKEL (reference sequence). Trimming pared 4 bases from V and 0 bases from J, leaving 9 bases between. CDR3 nucleotides: TGTGCCAGCAGCCTGCCTGGGATGAACACTGAAGCTTTCTTT. Protein: CASSLPGMNTEAFF.

The table lists this clonotype with many counts. J is TRBJ1-5 and V is TRBV7-2, with 7 bases lining up with TRBD1. Germline loops: CDR1 SGHTA, CDR2 FQGNSA. There are 18 residues in the CDR3. With 5 bases clipped from V and 2 bases from J, the junction kept 15 bases outside the gene matches. The DNA of the CDR3 is TGTGCCAGCAGCCAAGTTCAGGACAGGCTGTGGGGCAATCAGCCCCAGCATTTT. This sequence encodes CASSQVQDRLWGNQPQHF.

This clonotype was seen ten or more times. The chain carries TRBV20-1 and TRBJ2-5, with 12 nucleotides matching TRBD2. Looked up from germline, CDR1 is DFQATT and CDR2 is SNEGSKA (reference sequence). V lost 4 bases, J lost 4 bases, and 10 bases stayed unmatched. The length of the CDR3 is 16 residues. CDR3 sequence: CSATLWTSGIRETQYF. The CDR3 region has the DNA TGCAGTGCTACCCTCTGGACTAGCGGGATTAGAGAGACCCAGTACTTC.

The table lists this clonotype with many counts. The chain uses TRBV12-3 or TRBV12-4 and TRBJ2-3; D unclear. The CDR3 totals 15 residues. The V end was cut by 4 bases, the J end by 0 bases, with 11 bases between. CDR3 in DNA: TGTGCCAGCAGTTCTTACCCGGACAGCACAGATACGCAGTATTTT. Encoded protein: CASSSYPDSTDTQYF.

This clonotype was observed many times. The V call is TRBV11-2, the J call TRBJ2-7, with 9 bases that match TRBD1. This CDR3 comprises 14 residues. V shed 1 base and J 7 bases; nucleotides not matched to a gene: 5. CDR1 and CDR2 (germline): SGHAT, FQNNGV. CDR3 sequence: CASSLGTGAKEQYF. The CDR3 region has the DNA TGTGCCAGCAGCTTAGGGACAGGGGCTAAGGAGCAGTACTTC.

The chain recombines TRBV19 with TRBJ2-2; D ambiguous. Germline lookup yields CDR1 LNHDA and CDR2 SQIVND (reference sequence). V was cut by 7 bases and J by 6 bases, with 24 bases left in between. The CDR3 sequence is 17 residues long. The DNA for the CDR3 is TGTGCCAGTAATAACTTCTGGGATCCGGGCTCGGCCGGGGAGCTGTTTTTT. Translating gives CASNNFWDPGSAGELFF.

This clonotype was seen a few times. The gene calls are TRBV19 and TRBJ1-5; D uncertain. The CDR3 covers 14 residues. Looked up from germline, CDR1 is LNHDA and CDR2 is SQIVND (reference sequence). V was shortened by 5 bases and J by 5 bases, with 13 bases between the two germline ends. This CDR3 reads CASSRGEGHQPQHF. The CDR3 DNA is TGTGCCAGTAGTCGGGGAGAAGGGCATCAGCCCCAGCATTTT. Looking up the rest from reference TRBV19 and TRBJ1-5 gives the full variable domain: DGGITQSPKYLFRKEGQNVTLSCEQNLNHDAMYWYRQDPGQGLRLIYYSQIVNDFQKGDIAEGYSVSREKKESFPLTVTSAQKNPTAFYLCASSRGEGHQPQHFGDGTRLSIL.

This clonotype showed up just a few times. The chain is built from TRBV10-3 and TRBJ1-2; tentatively, D is TRBD1 (5 bases). Germline V gives CDR1 ENHRY, CDR2 SYGVKD. The ends were cut back, 2 bases at V and 11 bases at J, with 18 bases in the middle. The length of the CDR3 is 14 residues. CDR3 region: CAISEPREGGGYTF. CDR3 DNA sequence: TGTGCCATCAGTGAGCCCCGCGAAGGTGGGGGGTACACCTTC.